This passage covers 6 T cell receptor beta chains from one sample sequenced in a study of T cell changes during pregnancy in multiple sclerosis. TCRdb keeps only in-frame clones here, not all; method: immunoSEQ multiplex PCR. This table has tens of thousands of clones, roughly 90% appearing once. The source material was peripheral blood, sampled in the first trimester of pregnancy. These receptors were obtained from a female donor in good health, enrolled as a control in a pregnancy study.

The chain carries TRBV29-1 and TRBJ1-2, with no clear D. The ends were cut back, 6 bases at V and 8 bases at J, with 16 bases in the middle. CDR3 size: 12 residues. Germline CDR1 SQVTM, CDR2 ANQGSEA. CDR3: CSVEAGFGGYTF. In DNA form, the CDR3 reads TGCAGCGTAGAGGCGGGGTTTGGCGGCTACACCTTC.

The chain uses TRBV7-3 and TRBJ1-1; D ambiguous. The germline V gene encodes CDR1 SGHTA and CDR2 FQGTGA. The germline V and J ends were trimmed by 2 bases and 3 bases, with 7 bases remaining between them. The CDR3 contains 13 residues. In nucleotides, the CDR3 is TGTGCCAGCAGCTTAGTGGCGGACACTGAAGCTTTCTTT. Its translation is CASSLVADTEAFF.

The V and J genes are TRBV30 and TRBJ1-4; 7 bases align to TRBD1. This CDR3 is built from 14 residues. CDR1 and CDR2 from the germline V gene are GTSNPN and SVGIG (reference sequence). The junction had 6 bases not matched to a gene; V was cut back by 4 bases and J by 4 bases. The CDR3 DNA reads TGTGCCTGGACCCTGGGGACAGTTAATGAAAAACTGTTTTTT. This codes for CAWTLGTVNEKLFF. Together with reference TRBV30 and TRBJ1-4, the CDR3 gives the full variable domain: SQTIHQWPATLVQPVGSPLSLECTVEGTSNPNLYWYRQAAGRGLQLLFYSVGIGQISSEVPQNLSASRPQDRQFILSSKKLLLSDSGFYLCAWTLGTVNEKLFFGSGTQLSVL.

This clone was seen only once. V and J are TRBV19 and TRBJ1-1; weak D call: TRBD1 (5 bases). The CDR3 covers 13 residues. V dropped 9 bases and J dropped 5 bases, with 16 bases sitting between them. CDR1 is LNHDA and CDR2 is SQIVND in the germline V gene (reference sequence). The CDR3 DNA follows: TGTGCCAGCTCCGGGCCACGGGGGACTGAAGCTTTCTTT. Translating gives CASSGPRGTEAFF.

The chain recombines TRBV25-1 with TRBJ2-1; tentatively, D is TRBD2 (5 bases). V gave up 4 bases and J gave up 7 bases, with 14 bases separating them. In germline, CDR1 is MGHDK, CDR2 SYGVNS. The CDR3 is made up of 14 amino acids. CDR3 sequence reads: CASSGSSLYNEQFF. DNA for the CDR3: TGTGCCAGCAGTGGATCTAGCTTGTATAATGAGCAGTTCTTC.

V gene TRBV28 combines with J gene TRBJ2-3, with 9 positions matching TRBD2. The length of the CDR3 is 17 residues. The germline CDR1 and CDR2 sequences are MDHEN and SYDVKM. V trimming: 4 bases; J trimming: 3 bases; junction bases outside the gene matches: 11. Here the CDR3 DNA reads TGTGCCAGCAGTTGGGGCCCCGGACTAGCGAAAACAGATACGCAGTATTTT. Protein sequence: CASSWGPGLAKTDTQYF.